This entry lists 12 T cell receptor beta chains sequenced from one sample in a study of T-cell memory formation after mild COVID-19. TCRdb ran MiXCR on the 5' RACE reads and lists one entry per CDR3 protein. The table lists about 470,000 distinct CDR3 sequences, roughly 20% of them singletons. Sequenced material: PBMCs or a T cell subset sorted from them (not recorded which). The receptors here all came from an adult woman who had mild COVID-19 (a few samples of this study predate the infection). Cell type and time point are not known.

The rearrangement uses TRBV9 and TRBJ2-1; 9 nucleotides match TRBD2. This CDR3 has 14 residues. Germline CDR1 SGDLS, CDR2 YYNGEE. The V gene end was trimmed by 2 bases and the J gene end by 8 bases; junction bases not matched to a gene: 5. The CDR3 DNA reads as TGTGCCAGCAGCGTTAGCGGGAGTGCCGATGAGCAGTTCTTC. Translating gives CASSVSGSADEQFF.

This clonotype was recorded a few times. The chain links TRBV3-1 to TRBJ1-2; no clear D gene. The CDR3 consists of 13 residues. In germline, CDR1 is LGHDT, CDR2 YNNKEL (reference sequence). V was clipped by 0 bases and J by 8 bases, with 10 bases between them. The CDR3 spells CASSQDRTGGYTF. In DNA form, the CDR3 reads TGTGCCAGCAGCCAAGATCGGACGGGCGGCTACACCTTC.

This clonotype has just a few counts. The rearrangement links TRBV24-1 to TRBJ2-1, with 10 nucleotides matching TRBD2. There are 16 residues in the CDR3. V gave up 3 bases and J gave up 9 bases; unmatched junction bases: 10. Germline V gene sequence: CDR1 KGHDR, CDR2 SFDVKD. The CDR3 spells CATSDPRGLAFPEQFF. The CDR3 DNA reads TGTGCCACCAGTGATCCGAGGGGACTAGCGTTCCCTGAGCAGTTCTTC.

This chain joins TRBV12-3 or TRBV12-4 and TRBJ1-2; 11 nucleotides match TRBD1. The CDR3 runs to 16 residues. Germline trimming cut 6 bases from V and 5 bases from J; bases unmatched to any gene: 11. For the CDR3, the DNA is TGTGCCAGCAGCCCGACCCGGGACAGGGGGTTTTATGGCTACACCTTC. This encodes CASSPTRDRGFYGYTF.

CDR3 region: CSVGRGLDYGYTF. DNA for the CDR3: TGCAGCGTCGGTCGAGGGTTGGACTATGGCTACACCTTC. The rearrangement uses TRBV29-1 and TRBJ1-2, with no clear D. The length of the CDR3 is 13 residues. Trimming stripped 6 bases from V and 3 bases from J, with 14 bases between. CDR1 and CDR2 from the germline V gene are SQVTM and ANQGSEA.

This clonotype was seen more than once but under ten times. The J gene is TRBJ2-7, the V gene TRBV15; no clear D gene. The V end lost 3 bases, the J end lost 3 bases, and 6 bases lay between the germline ends. The CDR3 extends over 12 amino acids. Germline CDR1 LNHNV, CDR2 YYDKDF (reference sequence). The CDR3 bases are TGTGCCACCAGCAGGGCCTTCTACGAGCAGTACTTC. It yields the protein CATSRAFYEQYF.

The chain joins TRBV18 to TRBJ1-2, with D unclear. CDR1 KGHSH and CDR2 LQKENI come from the germline V gene. Trimming removed 0 bases from V and 7 bases from J, with 9 bases in between. This CDR3 spans 13 amino acids. Written as DNA, the CDR3 is TGTGCCAGCTCACCACCGCGGGCCGGTGGCTACACCTTC. Protein: CASSPPRAGGYTF.

The chain couples TRBV2 to TRBJ2-5; 12 nucleotides align to TRBD2. Per the germline V gene, CDR1 is SNHLY and CDR2 is FYNNEI. V shed 6 bases and J 0 bases; nucleotides not matched to a gene: 5. The CDR3 has 16 amino acids. CDR3 in amino acids: CASRKGLAGDQETQYF. DNA of the CDR3: TGTGCCAGCAGGAAGGGACTAGCGGGCGACCAAGAGACCCAGTACTTC.

The rearrangement joins TRBV25-1 to TRBJ1-1; D not resolved. The CDR3 has 13 amino acids. The V end was cut by 2 bases, the J end by 4 bases, with 8 bases between. Germline V gene sequence: CDR1 MGHDK, CDR2 SYGVNS. For the CDR3, the DNA is TGTGCCAGCAGTGAACAAGGGAGCACTGAAGCTTTCTTT. It encodes CASSEQGSTEAFF.

CDR3 protein: CASSSTGLGGQETQYF. For the CDR3, the DNA is TGTGCCAGCAGCTCTACGGGACTAGGGGGCCAAGAGACCCAGTACTTC. V usage is TRBV7-9 and J usage is TRBJ2-5; 8 nucleotides agree with TRBD2. CDR1 and CDR2 from the germline V gene are SEHNR and FQNEAQ (reference sequence). This CDR3 comprises 16 residues. The ends lost 4 bases at V and 1 base at J; junction bases unmatched: 8. Supplemented by reference TRBV7-9 and TRBJ2-5, the full variable domain reads DTGVSQNPRHKITKRGQNVTFRCDPISEHNRLYWYRQTLGQGPEFLTYFQNEAQLEKSRLLSDRFSAERPKGSFSTLEIQRTEQGDSAMYLCASSSTGLGGQETQYFGPGTRLLVL.

There are many counts of this clonotype. This chain joins TRBV7-9 and TRBJ2-1; 12 nucleotides line up with TRBD2. With 5 bases clipped from V and 2 bases from J, the junction kept 1 base outside the gene matches. Germline CDR1 SEHNR, CDR2 FQNEAQ (reference sequence). The CDR3 extends over 15 amino acids. Written as DNA, the CDR3 is TGTGCCAGCAGCCGGACTAGCGGGGCCTACAATGAGCAGTTCTTC. It encodes CASSRTSGAYNEQFF. Full variable domain (outside the CDR3, taken from reference TRBV7-9 and TRBJ2-1): DTGVSQNPRHKITKRGQNVTFRCDPISEHNRLYWYRQTLGQGPEFLTYFQNEAQLEKSRLLSDRFSAERPKGSFSTLEIQRTEQGDSAMYLCASSRTSGAYNEQFFGPGTRLTVL.

This clonotype was counted only a few times. At one end the junction does not follow the germline gene, possibly because of a read error. The V call is TRBV29-1, the J call TRBJ2-7; 7 bases agree with TRBD1. The CDR3 totals 12 residues. The germline CDR1 and CDR2 sequences are SQVTM and ANQGSEA. The DNA of the CDR3 is TGCAGCGTTGAAGAACCACGGGACAGCCAGGTCTTC. Amino acids: CSVEEPRDSQVF.